A selection of T cell receptor beta chains follows, all from one sample in a study of blood T cell repertoires in COVID-19. The assay was immunoSEQ multiplex PCR, and TCRdb's table has in-frame clones only and misses some. The sample holds some 50,000 clones; around 68% are singletons and the top ten take about 9%. Material: peripheral blood. These receptors were taken from a woman between 65 and 79 years old with acute or convalescent COVID-19. Each CDR3 is given with its conserved first and last residue. The D gene is left open where the match is weak. Only some rows state a clone size, as once, few, many or a class for expanded clones.

cdr3_aa	cdr3_nt	clone_size	v_call	j_call	d_call
CASSYGQGFQPQHF	TGTGCCAGCAGTTACGGACAGGGTTTCCAGCCCCAGCATTTT	few	TRBV28	TRBJ1-5	TRBD1
CASRRDSASYEQYF	TGTGCCAGCCGGAGAGACAGTGCTTCCTACGAGCAGTACTTC	NA	TRBV28	TRBJ2-7	NA
CATSRATVQYF	TGTGCCACCAGTAGAGCGACAGTCCAGTACTTC	NA	TRBV24-1	TRBJ2-5	NA
CATSAPGQGGETQYF	TGTGCCACCAGTGCCCCCGGCCAGGGGGGAGAGACCCAGTACTTC	NA	TRBV24-1	TRBJ2-5	NA
CASSHLPSVYEQYF	TGTGCCAGCAGCCACCTGCCTAGCGTCTACGAGCAGTACTTC	NA	TRBV3-1/TRBV3-2	TRBJ2-7	NA
CAIKKGPDRVYEQYF	TGTGCCATCAAAAAGGGGCCGGACAGAGTGTACGAGCAGTACTTC	NA	TRBV10-3	TRBJ2-7	NA
CASSQVEASAYEQYF	TGTGCCAGCAGCCAAGTTGAGGCTAGCGCCTACGAGCAGTACTTC	NA	TRBV3-1/TRBV3-2	TRBJ2-7	NA
CASSQGATYNEQFF	TGTGCCAGTAGTCAGGGGGCCACCTACAATGAGCAGTTCTTC	NA	TRBV19	TRBJ2-1	TRBD1
CASGQTGDVYEQYF	TGTGCCAGCGGTCAGACAGGGGATGTTTACGAGCAGTACTTC	few	TRBV11-2	TRBJ2-7	TRBD1
CASSQPAAGVNQPQHF	TGCGCCAGCAGCCAACCCGCTGCAGGGGTCAATCAGCCCCAGCATTTT	few	TRBV4-1	TRBJ1-5	NA
CASSDRTGTYEQYF	TGTGCCAGCAGTGACAGGACAGGGACCTACGAGCAGTACTTC	NA	TRBV2	TRBJ2-7	TRBD1
CASSLAGANTDTQYF	TGTGCCAGCAGCTTAGCGGGCGCTAACACAGATACGCAGTATTTT	NA	TRBV7-6	TRBJ2-3	NA
CASSPTGDLTPIQETQYF	TGTGCCAGCAGTCCGACAGGGGACCTGACGCCGATTCAAGAGACCCAGTACTTC	few	TRBV27	TRBJ2-5	TRBD1
CASSGTGTSGVTGELFF	TGTGCCAGCAGCGGAACCGGGACTAGCGGTGTCACCGGGGAGCTGTTTTTT	NA	TRBV9	TRBJ2-2	TRBD2
CASSLDGFGGSQHF	TGTGCCAGCAGCTTAGACGGGTTCGGCGGATCCCAGCATTTT	NA	TRBV11-2	TRBJ1-5	NA
CASSYYGTGAAYEQYF	TGTGCCAGCAGTTACTACGGGACAGGGGCCGCCTACGAGCAGTACTTC	NA	TRBV6-5	TRBJ2-7	TRBD1
CASSYRAAREGYTF	TGTGCCAGCAGCTACAGAGCCGCGAGAGAGGGCTACACCTTC	NA	TRBV6-5	TRBJ1-2	NA
CASSLAKGWADTQYF	TGTGCCAGCAGCTTGGCCAAGGGGTGGGCAGATACGCAGTATTTT	NA	TRBV5-4	TRBJ2-3	NA
CASRSQKGGLETQYF	TGTGCCAGCAGATCCCAAAAAGGCGGGCTGGAGACCCAGTACTTC	NA	TRBV6-6	TRBJ2-5	NA
CASSDDRGYLGYTF	TGTGCCAGCAGCGACGACAGGGGTTATTTAGGCTACACCTTC	NA	TRBV9	TRBJ1-2	TRBD1
CASSVSGASSYEQYF	TGTGCCAGCAGCGTGAGCGGGGCCAGCTCCTACGAGCAGTACTTC	once	TRBV4-2	TRBJ2-7	TRBD2
CASSPIASSTDTQYF	TGTGCCAGCAGTCCTATAGCGTCTAGCACAGATACGCAGTATTTT	NA	TRBV11-1	TRBJ2-3	NA
CASSLDGESTYNEQFF	TGTGCCAGCAGCTTAGATGGGGAGTCGACATACAATGAGCAGTTCTTC	NA	TRBV11-3	TRBJ2-1	NA
CASSDPGTENTEAFF	TGTGCCAGCAGTGACCCCGGGACAGAGAACACTGAAGCTTTCTTT	NA	TRBV6-6	TRBJ1-1	TRBD1
CASSQDSQGADYGYTF	TGCGCCAGCAGCCAAGATAGTCAGGGGGCTGACTATGGCTACACCTTC	NA	TRBV4-1	TRBJ1-2	TRBD1
CASSLLRGSGYEQYF	TGTGCCAGCAGTTTACTGCGCGGGAGTGGTTACGAGCAGTACTTC	NA	TRBV27	TRBJ2-7	TRBD2
CASRSVGLFVNEQFF	TGCGCCAGCAGATCCGTGGGACTATTTGTCAATGAGCAGTTCTTC	few	TRBV5-1	TRBJ2-1	TRBD2
CATYRGPYNSPLHF	TGTGCCACTTACAGGGGTCCCTATAATTCACCCCTCCACTTT	few	TRBV6-5	TRBJ1-6	TRBD1
CASAPGTGDSPLHF	TGTGCCAGCGCCCCGGGGACAGGGGATTCACCCCTCCACTTT	NA	TRBV11-2	TRBJ1-6	TRBD1
CASSSDRDREQYF	TGTGCCAGCAGTTCCGACAGGGATCGCGAGCAGTACTTC	NA	TRBV12-3/TRBV12-4	TRBJ2-7	TRBD1
CASTGPSVETQYF	TGTGCCAGCACGGGACCTAGCGTTGAGACCCAGTACTTC	few	TRBV3-1/TRBV3-2	TRBJ2-5	NA
CASSGRAYYGYTF	TGTGCCAGCAGCGGCAGGGCCTACTATGGCTACACCTTC	NA	TRBV6-5	TRBJ1-2	NA
CASSRQEQETQYF	TGTGCCAGCAGTCGACAGGAGCAAGAGACCCAGTACTTC	NA	TRBV6-5	TRBJ2-5	NA
CATSFDGELFF	TGTGCCACCAGTTTTGACGGGGAGCTGTTTTTT	NA	TRBV19	TRBJ2-2	NA
CASSSPFLSGSYQPYEQYF	TGTGCCAGCAGTTCCCCCTTTTTAAGCGGGAGTTACCAGCCCTACGAGCAGTACTTC	many	TRBV28	TRBJ2-7	TRBD2
CASSFPNEKLFF	TGTGCCAGCAGTTTTCCAAATGAAAAACTGTTTTTT	NA	TRBV27	TRBJ1-4	NA
CASSPTSGGHYEQYF	TGTGCCAGCTCACCGACTAGCGGGGGCCACTACGAGCAGTACTTC	NA	TRBV18	TRBJ2-7	TRBD2